The T cell receptor beta chain under discussion was sequenced for a study of CD8 T cells in ankylosing spondylitis. Points from the study as a whole: There was a TCR beta motif, made of 7 or 8 highly homologous variants, that appeared characteristic of ankylosing spondylitis blood.

TCRdb independently ran MiXCR on the 5' RACE reads; one entry per CDR3 protein. This table has more than 500,000 distinct CDR3 sequences, less than 6% appearing once. This clonotype showed up just a few times. What it binds is unknown. The CDR3 loop spans 17 amino acids. CDR1 LGHNA and CDR2 YNFKEQ come from the germline V gene. Trimming shortened V by 0 bases and J by 2 bases, and 17 bases separated the two germline ends. This receptor was obtained from a male donor with ankylosing spondylitis. Source material: blood, either unsorted or a sorted T cell fraction (not recorded which). V is TRBV4-2 and J is TRBJ2-7; maybe TRBD2 (5 bases). CDR3 sequence reads: CASSQDHNPIGTYEQYF. The DNA of the CDR3 is TGTGCCAGCAGCCAAGATCATAATCCTATCGGGACCTACGAGCAGTACTTC.